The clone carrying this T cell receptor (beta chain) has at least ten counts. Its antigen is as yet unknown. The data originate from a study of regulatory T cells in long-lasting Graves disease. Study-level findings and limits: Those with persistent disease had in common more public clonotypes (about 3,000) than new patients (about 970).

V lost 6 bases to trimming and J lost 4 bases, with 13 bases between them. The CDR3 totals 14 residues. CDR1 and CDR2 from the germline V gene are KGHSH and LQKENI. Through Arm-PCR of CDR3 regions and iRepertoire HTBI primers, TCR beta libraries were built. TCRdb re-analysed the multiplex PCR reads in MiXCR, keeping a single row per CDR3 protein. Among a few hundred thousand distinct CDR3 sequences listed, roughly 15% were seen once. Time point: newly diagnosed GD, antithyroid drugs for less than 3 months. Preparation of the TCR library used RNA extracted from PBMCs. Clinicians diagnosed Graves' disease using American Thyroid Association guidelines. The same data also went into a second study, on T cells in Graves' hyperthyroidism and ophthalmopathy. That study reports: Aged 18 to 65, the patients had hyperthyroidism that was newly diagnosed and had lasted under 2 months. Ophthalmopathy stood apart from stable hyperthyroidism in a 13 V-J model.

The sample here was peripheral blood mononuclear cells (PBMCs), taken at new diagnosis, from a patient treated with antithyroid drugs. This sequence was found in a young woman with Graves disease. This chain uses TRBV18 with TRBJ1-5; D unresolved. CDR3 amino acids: CASSHLRKNQPQHF. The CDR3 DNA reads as TGTGCCAGCTCCCATTTAAGGAAGAATCAGCCCCAGCATTTT.